This section outlines one TCR beta chain sequence together with its context. This clonotype was detected only a few times. Its binding antigen is unknown. Base quality data are lacking; no much larger clone is found one base away. The germline V gene sets CDR1 to LGHNT and CDR2 to FRNRAP. Counted from cysteine to phenylalanine, this CDR3 has 16 amino acids. The read is trimmed to its CDR3 DNA, 48 bases read in frame from base 1. Compared with germline, V lacks 6 bases and J lacks 2 bases; bases without a gene match: 10. The data stem from a study of blood T cells in healthy people across ages (dated by TCRdb to 2015 to 2017). At the level of the whole study: In model experiments, roughly one uniquely barcoded TCR beta cDNA molecule per two T cells was captured by template switching. To avoid experimental bias, donors of different ages were spread randomly across the sequencing lanes. Age-related changes in TCR beta repertoire diversity were measured in the study by deep sequencing normalized with unique cDNA molecular identifiers. The donors were split into four age groups: young (average 16 years), middle-aged (over 35), aged (roughly 68) and long-lived (approximately 80). Using the same blood draw, the study looked at two additional independent replicas of 1 million unique cDNA reads for two donors, one aged 18 to 30 and the other aged 80 or older. Overall study outcomes, separate from this receptor: Bulk unsorted PBMC profiling prevented conclusive comparison of naive and antigen-experienced compartments. Observed TCR beta diversity per million T cells fell roughly linearly with age, and a significant reduction was already apparent by age about 38. Estimates of total diversity based on one million sequenced T cells were regarded as lower bounds and as underestimates. The long-lived group showed more naive CD4+ T cells, fewer expanded clones and increased TCR diversity than the aged group, suggesting age selection. Because the CMV infection status of the donors was unknown, age-related changes in expanded clonotypes may potentially have been confounded. Observed TCR beta diversity correlated strongly with the percentage of naive T cells measured by flow cytometry.

The protocol used for the library was 5' RACE. The run used an Illumina HiSeq 2500. The second PCR ran for about 6 to 12 cycles and used a J-beta primer mix along with a sample-barcoded 5' primer. A unique molecular identifier was introduced onto each TCR beta cDNA molecule by a template-switch 5' adaptor carrying 12 random nucleotides. At least 2.5 million CDR3-containing paired-end reads were obtained from each sample. All of the RNA was converted into first-strand cDNA using the Mint cDNA synthesis kit, with a TRBC-specific oligonucleotide serving as the primer. All cDNA was treated with uracil-DNA glycosylase and then went through a first 18-cycle PCR with the universal primers M1SS and BC2_uni_R. On the authors' methods: Normalization of each sample was performed by random selection of 1 million high-quality reads, each carrying a distinct molecular identifier. Reads with shared molecular identifiers were discarded instead of being binned into consensus sequences. MiTCR, set to a Q25 quality threshold and the strictest error-elimination algorithm, was used for CDR3 identification, clonotype clustering and error correction. A nonparametric unseen species model with Euler transformation was used to estimate lower-bound total TCR beta diversity. TCRdb ran its own pipeline on the public reads, namely fastp trimming at Q25 and MiXCR clone calling, and kept in-frame beta chains. Rows merge per CDR3 protein into single entries with the most common DNA and genes. The V and J calls and clone size are TCRdb's, not the authors'. This sample is represented by around 1.7 million distinct CDR3 sequences; under 30% of them were singletons. About 7.7% of the sample is taken by the ten largest.

The 40 or so donors, aged about 6 to 95 years, were systemically healthy Caucasian individuals from Russia. Each donor gave about 10 milliliters of peripheral blood, drawn into EDTA-treated Vacutainer tubes. Ficoll-Paque density-gradient centrifugation was used to isolate PBMCs, with at least 7 million per sample. Total RNA was extracted from PBMCs with Trizol reagent, with at least 5.5 micrograms obtained per sample. The percentages of naive CD45RAhigh/CD27high T cells were determined by flow cytometry on a PBMC aliquot from every donor. Sequencing was done on a sample of blood. The TCR was taken from a woman in her twenties or thirties in good health. The chain links TRBV12-5 with TRBJ2-3, and TRBD2 matches 8 of the central bases. The CDR3 here reads CASGPPGGGLTDTQYF. Read as DNA, the sequence is TGTGCTAGTGGCCCGCCCGGGGGGGGGCTCACAGATACGCAGTATTTT.